This record covers a single T cell receptor (beta chain). Its specificity is unknown. The data were obtained in a study of CD8 T cells in Susac syndrome. Study results and caveats: A relatively small number of individuals underwent TCR sequencing and HLA analysis.

RNA amounts of about 0.5 to 1 ug underwent reverse transcription with random hexamers. TCRdb re-analysed the immunoSEQ multiplex PCR reads in MiXCR, keeping a single row per CDR3 protein. The data show approximately 150,000 distinct CDR3 sequences, 93% seen once. The CDR3 is made up of 14 amino acids. Trimming removed 3 bases at V and 1 base at J, with 9 bases between. Germline CDR1 is WSHSY and CDR2 is SAAADI. Sequencing targeted TCR beta in T cells from blood (CD8+ and CD4+). Bulk CD8+ and CD4+ cells came from magnetic negative isolation; CD8+ TEMRA by FACS. Sequenced input: CD4+ T cells from PBMCs. The receptor's source is a human donor in good health. The J gene is TRBJ1-2, the V gene TRBV10-2; D call uncertain. This CDR3 is CASSDYGSNYGYTF. The CDR3 DNA sequence: TGCGCCAGCAGTGACTATGGCAGTAACTATGGCTACACCTTC.